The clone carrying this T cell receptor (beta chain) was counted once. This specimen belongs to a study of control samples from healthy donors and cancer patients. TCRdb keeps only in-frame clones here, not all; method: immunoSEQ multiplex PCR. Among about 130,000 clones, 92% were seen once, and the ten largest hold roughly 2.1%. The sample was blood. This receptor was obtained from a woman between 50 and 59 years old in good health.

The chain's CDR3 is CASSRIPAGELFF. The CDR3 coding sequence is TGTGCCAGCAGCCGGATCCCGGCCGGGGAGCTGTTTTTT. The rearrangement joins TRBV5-6 to TRBJ2-2, with D hard to call. This CDR3 comprises 13 residues. From germline, CDR1 is SGHDT and CDR2 YYEEEE. V was cut by 4 bases and J by 6 bases, with 10 bases left in between.